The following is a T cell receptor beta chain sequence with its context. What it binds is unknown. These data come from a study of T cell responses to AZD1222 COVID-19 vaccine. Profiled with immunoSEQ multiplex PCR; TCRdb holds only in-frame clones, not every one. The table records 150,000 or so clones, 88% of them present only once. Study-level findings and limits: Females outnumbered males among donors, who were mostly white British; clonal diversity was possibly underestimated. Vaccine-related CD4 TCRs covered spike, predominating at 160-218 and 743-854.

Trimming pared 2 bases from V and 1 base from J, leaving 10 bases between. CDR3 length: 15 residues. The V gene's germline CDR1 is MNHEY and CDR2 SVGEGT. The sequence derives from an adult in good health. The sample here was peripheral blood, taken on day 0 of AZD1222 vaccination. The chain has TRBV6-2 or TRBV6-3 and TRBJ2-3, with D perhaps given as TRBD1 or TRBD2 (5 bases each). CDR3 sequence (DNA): TGTGCCAGCAGTTACGAGGGGCGGGGCACAGATACGCAGTATTTT. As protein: CASSYEGRGTDTQYF.